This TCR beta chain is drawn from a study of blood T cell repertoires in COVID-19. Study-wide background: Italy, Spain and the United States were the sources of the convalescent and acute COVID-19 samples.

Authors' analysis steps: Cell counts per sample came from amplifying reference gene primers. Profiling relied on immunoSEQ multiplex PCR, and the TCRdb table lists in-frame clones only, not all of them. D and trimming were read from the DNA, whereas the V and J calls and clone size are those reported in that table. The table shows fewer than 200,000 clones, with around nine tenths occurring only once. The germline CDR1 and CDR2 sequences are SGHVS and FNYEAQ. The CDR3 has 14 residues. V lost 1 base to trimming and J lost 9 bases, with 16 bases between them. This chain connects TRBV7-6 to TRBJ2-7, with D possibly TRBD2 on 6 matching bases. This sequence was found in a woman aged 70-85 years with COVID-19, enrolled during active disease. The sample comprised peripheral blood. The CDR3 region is CASSLVHQEGWQYF. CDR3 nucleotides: TGTGCCAGCAGCTTAGTCCATCAGGAGGGTTGGCAGTACTTC.